The 13 T cell receptor beta chains listed next were all sequenced from one sample in a study of tumor-infiltrating lymphocytes in primary liver carcinoma. TCR beta cDNA was reverse-transcribed from 500 ng of total RNA. The reaction used a constant-region primer and ProtoScript II reverse transcriptase. Slightly modified ARM-PCR, run as three nested multiplex PCR rounds, produced the TCR beta libraries. A C-beta reverse primer was combined with TRBV1-TRBV30 forward primers in the first two PCR rounds, and each round had around 11 cycles. Via MiXCR, TCRdb re-called the multiplex PCR reads, giving one row per CDR3 protein. Here the sample spans tens of thousands of distinct CDR3 sequences, 69% being singletons. Each 20-30 mg portion of unsorted bulk tissue served as the source for co-extraction of RNA and DNA. Sequencing was performed on tumor-adjacent normal liver tissue. These receptors came from a middle-aged man with primary liver carcinoma and hepatitis B virus infection.

Worth noting for this clonotype: Compared with germline, one end of the junction differs, possibly owing to a read error. The V and J genes are TRBV7-6 and TRBJ2-2; 8 nucleotides match TRBD1. In germline, CDR1 is SGHVS, CDR2 FNYEAQ. CDR3 length equals 15 residues. In DNA form, the CDR3 reads TGTGCTAGCAGCTTAGTACAGGGGGGCACCGGGGAGCTGTTTTTT. It codes for CASSLVQGGTGELFF.

Concerning this clonotype: The missing conserved phenylalanine or tryptophan at the end of this CDR3 makes a read error likely. The rearrangement links TRBV14 to TRBJ2-2; no firm D call. The CDR3 contains 11 residues. Germline V lookup: CDR1 SGHDN, CDR2 FVKESK. CDR3 in amino acids: CASSQVGELFV. As DNA, the CDR3 is TGTGCCAGCAGTCAAGTGGGGGAGCTGTTTGTT.

The rearrangement uses TRBV9 and TRBJ1-2; no reliable D call. There are 12 residues in the CDR3. The ends were cut back, 3 bases at V and 5 bases at J, with 8 bases in the middle. Per the germline V gene, CDR1 is SGDLS and CDR2 is YYNGEE. For the CDR3, the DNA is TGTGCCAGCAGCGCCCCTGGTTATGGCTACACCTTC. It translates to CASSAPGYGYTF.

The J gene is TRBJ1-1, the V gene TRBV10-3; no reliable D call. Germline CDR1 and CDR2: ENHRY and SYGVKD. V was cut by 8 bases and J by 4 bases, with 29 bases left in between. CDR3 length: 18 amino acids. The CDR3 nucleotides read TGTGCCATCTGGGATTCCATGGTTCTACCCGATAGGTCCACTGAAGCTTTCTTT. It encodes CAIWDSMVLPDRSTEAFF.

As regards this clonotype: At one end, the junction sequence differs from germline, possibly due to a read error. The J gene is TRBJ2-4, the V gene TRBV28, with D possibly TRBD2 on 5 matching bases. This CDR3 comprises 15 residues. Germline CDR1 reads MDHEN; CDR2 reads SYDVKM. The CDR3: CATLPVGGGVNMQYF. The CDR3 DNA reads TGTGCCACCCTCCCGGTCGGTGGAGGAGTAAACATGCAGTACTTC.

As to this clonotype: One base away lies a much larger clone, so this may be a sequencing read error. This chain links TRBV28 with TRBJ2-5, with 8 nucleotides matching TRBD1. In germline, CDR1 is MDHEN, CDR2 SYDVKM. This CDR3 comprises 15 residues. The V and J ends lost 11 bases and 2 bases, in that order; junction bases with no gene match: 13. The CDR3 region has the DNA TGTGCCTGCGGATTAAACTACAGGGGGCAAGAGACCCAGTACTTC. Protein sequence: CACGLNYRGQETQYF.

The chain is built from TRBV29-1 and TRBJ2-1, with 7 nucleotides matching TRBD2. The V gene's germline CDR1 is SQVTM and CDR2 ANQGSEA. The CDR3 covers 17 residues. The V segment lost 1 base and the J segment 13 bases; nucleotides outside the gene matches: 22. In DNA, the CDR3 is TGCAGCGTTGAAGGTGGGAGGGGTGGAGGCTCCTACAATGGACAGTTCTTC. Encoded protein: CSVEGGRGGGSYNGQFF.

Comment on this clonotype: At one boundary the junction diverges from the germline segment, which might be a read error. The V and J genes are TRBV6-6 and TRBJ2-2; 13 bases agree with TRBD2. Germline CDR1 is MNHNY and CDR2 is SVGAGI (reference sequence). The CDR3 extends over 20 amino acids. The CDR3 sequence is CASSPLVGLAGPTNTGELVF. For the CDR3, the DNA is TGTGCCAGCAGTCCACTCGTGGGACTAGCGGGGCCAACGAACACAGGGGAGCTGGTTTTT.

Regarding this clonotype: Its ends do not fully match the called genes, so a read error is possible. This chain connects TRBV5-4 to TRBJ2-7; 8 positions match TRBD1. Germline values: CDR1 SGHNT, CDR2 YYREEE (reference sequence). The length of the CDR3 is 15 residues. CDR3 amino acids: CGSSLTGVLVCEQYF. The CDR3 DNA sequence: TGTGGCAGCAGCTTGACAGGGGTGTTGGTATGCGAGCAGTACTTC.

Points on this clonotype: This may stem from a read error, because a much larger clone lies one nucleotide away. J is TRBJ2-3 and V is TRBV4-1, with 15 bases fitting TRBD2. The CDR3 has 18 amino acids. Trimming cost V 1 base and J 7 bases; bases outside gene matches: 9. Per the germline V gene, CDR1 is MGHRA and CDR2 is YSYEKL. The CDR3 sequence is CASSQGGGLAGGPNTQYF. The CDR3 DNA is TGCGCCAGCAGCCAAGGGGGGGGACTAGCGGGAGGACCAAATACGCAGTATTTT.

Turning to this clonotype: A junction end diverges from the germline sequence, so it may reflect a read error. V usage is TRBV4-3 and J usage is TRBJ2-7; D uncertain. This CDR3 spans 14 amino acids. Germline V gene sequence: CDR1 LGHNA, CDR2 YSLEER. This CDR3 is CVSSHLGGAGEQHF. The CDR3 DNA follows: TGCGTCAGCAGCCACCTGGGCGGAGCAGGCGAGCAGCACTTC.

On this clonotype itself: This may stem from a read error, because a much larger clone lies one nucleotide away. The chain uses TRBV12-3 or TRBV12-4 and TRBJ1-4; D is possibly TRBD1 (6 bases). The CDR3 totals 13 residues. The DNA of the CDR3 is TGTGCCAGCAGTTTATCAGGGGTCGAAATACTGTTTTTT. Translating it yields CASSLSGVEILFF.

This clonotype was recorded only once. An end of the junction differs from the germline gene, which may be a read error. The chain couples TRBV12-3 or TRBV12-4 to TRBJ2-7, with D uncertain. The CDR3 is made up of 11 amino acids. The CDR3 loop is CVSSSSYEQYF. The CDR3 DNA is TGTGTCAGCAGTTCCTCTTACGAGCAGTACTTC.